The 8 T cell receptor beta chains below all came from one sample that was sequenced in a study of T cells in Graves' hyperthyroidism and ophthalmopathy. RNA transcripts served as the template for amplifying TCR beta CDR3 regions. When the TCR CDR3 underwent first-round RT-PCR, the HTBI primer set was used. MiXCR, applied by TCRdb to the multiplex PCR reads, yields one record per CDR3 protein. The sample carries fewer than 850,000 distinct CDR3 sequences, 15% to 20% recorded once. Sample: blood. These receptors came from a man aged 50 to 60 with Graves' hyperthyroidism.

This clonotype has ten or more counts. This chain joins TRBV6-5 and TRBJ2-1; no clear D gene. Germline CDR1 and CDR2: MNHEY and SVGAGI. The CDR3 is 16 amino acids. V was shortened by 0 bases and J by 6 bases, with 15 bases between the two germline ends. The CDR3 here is CASSYSTTGYINEQFF. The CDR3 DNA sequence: TGTGCCAGCAGTTACTCGACAACCGGTTACATCAATGAGCAGTTCTTC.

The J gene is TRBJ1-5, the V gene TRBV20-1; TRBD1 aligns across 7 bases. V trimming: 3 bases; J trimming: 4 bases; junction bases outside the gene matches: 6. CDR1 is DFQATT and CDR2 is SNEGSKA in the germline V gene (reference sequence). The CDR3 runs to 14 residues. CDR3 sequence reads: CSASRGRGNQPQHF. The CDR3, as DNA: TGCAGTGCTAGTCGAGGCAGGGGGAATCAGCCCCAGCATTTT.

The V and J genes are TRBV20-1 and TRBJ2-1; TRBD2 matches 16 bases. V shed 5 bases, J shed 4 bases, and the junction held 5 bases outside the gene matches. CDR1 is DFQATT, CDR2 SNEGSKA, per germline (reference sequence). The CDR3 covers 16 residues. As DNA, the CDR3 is TGCAGTGCTGGACCGGGACTAGCGGGAGGGTACAATGAGCAGTTCTTC. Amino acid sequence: CSAGPGLAGGYNEQFF.

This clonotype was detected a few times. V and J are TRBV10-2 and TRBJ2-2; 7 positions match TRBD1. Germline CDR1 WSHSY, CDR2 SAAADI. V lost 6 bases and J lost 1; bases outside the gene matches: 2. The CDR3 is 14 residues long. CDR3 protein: CASRWDRNTGELFF. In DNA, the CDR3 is TGCGCCAGCAGGTGGGACAGGAACACCGGGGAGCTGTTTTTT.

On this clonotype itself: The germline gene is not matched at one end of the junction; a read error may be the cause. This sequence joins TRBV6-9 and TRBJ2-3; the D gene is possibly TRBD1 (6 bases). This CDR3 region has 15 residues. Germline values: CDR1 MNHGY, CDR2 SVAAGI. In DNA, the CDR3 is TGTGCCAACAGTTACCCGGACAGCTTAACAGATACGCAGTATTTT. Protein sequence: CANSYPDSLTDTQYF.

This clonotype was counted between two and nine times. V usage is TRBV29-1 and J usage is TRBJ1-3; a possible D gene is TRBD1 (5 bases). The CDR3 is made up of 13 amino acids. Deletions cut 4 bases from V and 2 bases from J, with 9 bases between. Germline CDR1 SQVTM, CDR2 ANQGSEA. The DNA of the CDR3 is TGCAGCGTTGTTACAGGAGCTGGAAACACCATATATTTT. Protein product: CSVVTGAGNTIYF.

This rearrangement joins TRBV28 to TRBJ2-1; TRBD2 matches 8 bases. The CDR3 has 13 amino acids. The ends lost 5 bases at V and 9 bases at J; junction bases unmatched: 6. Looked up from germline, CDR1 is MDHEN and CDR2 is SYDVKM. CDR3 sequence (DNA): TGTGCCAGCAGTGAACTAGCGGAAGGTGAGCAGTTCTTC. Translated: CASSELAEGEQFF.

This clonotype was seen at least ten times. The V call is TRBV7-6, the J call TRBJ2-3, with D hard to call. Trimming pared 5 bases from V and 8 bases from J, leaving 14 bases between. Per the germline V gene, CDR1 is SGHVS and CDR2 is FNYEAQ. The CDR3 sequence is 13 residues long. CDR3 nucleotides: TGTGCCAGCAGCCAGACCCCCTTTTTTACGCAGTATTTT. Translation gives CASSQTPFFTQYF.